Only a few counts were recorded for the clone carrying this T cell receptor (beta chain). This CDR3 spans 14 amino acids. Germline V gene data show CDR1 as MNHEY and CDR2 as SVGAGI. Trimming removed 7 bases from V and 6 bases from J, with 18 bases in between. Profiled with immunoSEQ multiplex PCR; TCRdb holds only in-frame clones, not every one. The table records approximately 300,000 clones, approximately 90% of them present only once. This record comes from a study of blood T cell repertoires in COVID-19. Study-level background: The study drew acute and convalescent COVID-19 samples from the United States, Italy and Spain. Sources were T cells, B-cell-depleted T cells, or PBMCs; the material itself was cDNA or gDNA.

Sequencing was done on a sample of peripheral blood. This sequence originates from a woman between 45 and 65 years old who had recovered from COVID-19. The chain has TRBV6-5 and TRBJ1-1; D might be TRBD1 (5 bases). This chain's CDR3 is CASKSGQGVSEAFF. CDR3 nucleotide sequence: TGTGCCAGCAAATCAGGACAAGGGGTTTCTGAAGCTTTCTTT.